Shown below are 8 T cell receptor beta chains from a single sample sequenced in a study of T cells in Graves' hyperthyroidism and ophthalmopathy. Amplified TCR beta CDR3 regions came from RNA transcripts. In the first-round RT-PCR of the TCR CDR3, the HTBI primer set was used. One entry per CDR3 protein results from TCRdb running MiXCR on the multiplex PCR reads. The sample holds around 420,000 distinct CDR3 sequences, 15% to 19% seen once. Sequences were obtained from blood. Receptors were obtained from a young woman with Graves' hyperthyroidism.

Regarding this clonotype: This sequence may be a read error, since a much larger clone differs from it by one base. V and J are TRBV20-1 and TRBJ2-7, with D perhaps being TRBD1 or TRBD2 (5 bases each). Germline V gives CDR1 DFQATT, CDR2 SNEGSKA (reference sequence). The V end lost 0 bases, the J end lost 8 bases, and 17 bases lay between the germline ends. CDR3 length equals 14 residues. The DNA for the CDR3 is TGCAGTGCTAGAGATGGGGGAAGTCTGGGAAAGCAGTACTTC. It yields the protein CSARDGGSLGKQYF.

This clonotype was picked up many times. The rearrangement uses TRBV20-1 and TRBJ2-5; the D is unclear. V lost 5 bases and J lost 7, with 17 bases in between. Germline V gene lookup returns CDR1 DFQATT and CDR2 SNEGSKA (reference sequence). CDR3 length: 13 amino acids. CDR3 sequence reads: CSADFALGWTQYF. In nucleotides, the CDR3 is TGCAGTGCTGATTTCGCCCTGGGGTGGACCCAGTACTTC.

This clonotype has just one count. The V call is TRBV20-1, the J call TRBJ2-7, with 10 bases matching TRBD2. The CDR3 is made up of 15 amino acids. J was trimmed by 2 bases and V by 0 bases; bases with no gene match: 4. The germline gives CDR1 DFQATT, CDR2 SNEGSKA (reference sequence). The CDR3 DNA follows: TGCAGTGCTAGAGATTCGCTAGCGGGAGCCTACGAGCAGTACTTC. Its protein is CSARDSLAGAYEQYF.

The chain has TRBV12-3 or TRBV12-4 and TRBJ2-1; TRBD1 aligns across 10 bases. This CDR3 has 15 amino acids. V trimming: 6 bases; J trimming: 4 bases; junction bases outside the gene matches: 6. DNA for the CDR3: TGTGCCAGCAGCCAGGGACAGGGGCCTTACAATGAGCAGTTCTTC. Its protein product is CASSQGQGPYNEQFF.

In this sample, this clonotype turned up a few times. The genes are TRBV24-1 and TRBJ2-5; the D call may be TRBD1 or TRBD2 (6 bases each). CDR1 KGHDR and CDR2 SFDVKD come from the germline V gene. The CDR3 runs 15 residues. V was cut by 7 bases and J by 4 bases, with 18 bases left in between. The CDR3 loop reads CATSPRTGARETQYF. The CDR3 nucleotides are TGTGCCACCAGCCCACGAACGGGGGCTAGAGAGACCCAGTACTTC.

Ten or more counts support this clonotype. CDR3: CASSQDVQGSPRKTQYF. The DNA for the CDR3 is TGTGCCAGCAGCCAAGATGTGCAGGGATCCCCGCGGAAGACCCAGTACTTC. The chain combines TRBV3-1 with TRBJ2-5; D may be TRBD1 (5 bases). Trimming removed 0 bases from V and 6 bases from J, with 20 bases in between. CDR3 length equals 17 residues. Germline CDR1 is LGHDT and CDR2 is YNNKEL (reference sequence).

This clonotype occurred many times. Germline is not matched at one junction end, which may reflect a read error. DNA for the CDR3: TGTGCTAGCAGCCGGGACGGTATGACGGGGGAGCAGTACTTC. Amino acid sequence: CASSRDGMTGEQYF. V gene TRBV7-7 combines with J gene TRBJ2-7; either TRBD1 or TRBD2 may supply D (5 bases each). The CDR3 extends over 14 amino acids. Per the germline V gene, CDR1 is SSHAT and CDR2 is FNYEAQ (reference sequence).

With regard to this clonotype: This could be a read error, since a much larger clone is one nucleotide away. The chain combines TRBV6-1 with TRBJ2-1, with 7 nucleotides matching TRBD2. Germline values: CDR1 MNHNS, CDR2 SASEGT. The CDR3 runs to 16 residues. DNA of the CDR3: TGTGCCAGCACCCCGATTGGGAGGGGATCCTACAATGAGCAGCTCTTC. This gives the protein CASTPIGRGSYNEQLF.